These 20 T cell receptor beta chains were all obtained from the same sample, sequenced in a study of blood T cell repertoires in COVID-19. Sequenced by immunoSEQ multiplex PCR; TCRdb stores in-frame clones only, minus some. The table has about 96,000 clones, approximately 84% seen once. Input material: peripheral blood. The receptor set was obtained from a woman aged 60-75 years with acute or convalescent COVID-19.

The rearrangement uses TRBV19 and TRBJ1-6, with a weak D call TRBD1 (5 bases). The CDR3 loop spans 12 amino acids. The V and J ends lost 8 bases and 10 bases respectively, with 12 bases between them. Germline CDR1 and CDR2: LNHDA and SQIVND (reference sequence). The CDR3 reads CASRDGGSPLHF. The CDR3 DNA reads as TGTGCCAGTCGCGACGGGGGATCACCCCTCCACTTT. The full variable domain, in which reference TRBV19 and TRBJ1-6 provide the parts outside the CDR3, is DGGITQSPKYLFRKEGQNVTLSCEQNLNHDAMYWYRQDPGQGLRLIYYSQIVNDFQKGDIAEGYSVSREKKESFPLTVTSAQKNPTAFYLCASRDGGSPLHFGNGTRLTVT.

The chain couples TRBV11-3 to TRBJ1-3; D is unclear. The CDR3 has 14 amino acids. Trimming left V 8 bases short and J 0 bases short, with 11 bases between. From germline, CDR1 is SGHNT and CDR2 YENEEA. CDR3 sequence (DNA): TGTGCCAGCGTACTAAGTCACTCTGGAAACACCATATATTTT. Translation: CASVLSHSGNTIYF.

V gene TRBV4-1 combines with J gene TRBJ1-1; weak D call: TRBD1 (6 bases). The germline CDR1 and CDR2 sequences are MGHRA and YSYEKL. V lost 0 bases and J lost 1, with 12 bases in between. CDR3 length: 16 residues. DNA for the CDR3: TGCGCCAGCAGCCAAGACCCGGGACAACCGAACACTGAAGCTTTCTTT. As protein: CASSQDPGQPNTEAFF.

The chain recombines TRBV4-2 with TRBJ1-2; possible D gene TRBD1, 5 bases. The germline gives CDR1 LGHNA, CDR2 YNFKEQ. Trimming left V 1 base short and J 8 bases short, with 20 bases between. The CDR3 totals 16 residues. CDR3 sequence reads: CASSQVIRGAGVGYTF. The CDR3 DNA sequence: TGTGCCAGCAGCCAAGTTATAAGGGGCGCTGGGGTCGGCTACACCTTC.

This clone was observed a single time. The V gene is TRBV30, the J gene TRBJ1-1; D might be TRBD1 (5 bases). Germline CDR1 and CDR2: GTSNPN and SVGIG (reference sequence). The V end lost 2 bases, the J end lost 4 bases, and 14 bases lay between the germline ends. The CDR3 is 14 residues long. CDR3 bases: TGTGCCTGGAGTTTTGGGGGAGGGCGCACTGAAGCTTTCTTT. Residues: CAWSFGGGRTEAFF.

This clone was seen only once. CDR3: CASSLGQGGYTF. The CDR3, as DNA: TGTGCCAGCAGTTTGGGGCAGGGGGGCTACACCTTC. V and J are TRBV12-3 or TRBV12-4 and TRBJ1-2; D may be TRBD1 (6 bases). The CDR3 covers 12 residues. Trimming removed 3 bases at V and 8 bases at J, with 10 bases between.

The DNA of the CDR3 is TGCAGTGCTAGTGTAGATGCTGGAAACACCATATATTTT. It specifies CSASVDAGNTIYF. The rearrangement links TRBV20-1 to TRBJ1-3; D not certain. The germline gives CDR1 DFQATT, CDR2 SNEGSKA (reference sequence). Deletions cut 3 bases from V and 2 bases from J, with 8 bases between. This CDR3 spans 13 amino acids.

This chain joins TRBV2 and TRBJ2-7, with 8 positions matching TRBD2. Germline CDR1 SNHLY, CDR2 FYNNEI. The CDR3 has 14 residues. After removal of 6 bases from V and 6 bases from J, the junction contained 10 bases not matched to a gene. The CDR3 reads CASREQTGGAEQYF. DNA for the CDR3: TGTGCCAGCAGAGAACAGACCGGGGGGGCCGAGCAGTACTTC.

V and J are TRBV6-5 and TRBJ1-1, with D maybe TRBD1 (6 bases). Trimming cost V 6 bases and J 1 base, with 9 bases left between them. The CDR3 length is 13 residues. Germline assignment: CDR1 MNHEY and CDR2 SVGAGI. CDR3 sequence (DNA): TGTGCCAGCAGGACAGGCGAGAACACTGAAGCTTTCTTT. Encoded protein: CASRTGENTEAFF.

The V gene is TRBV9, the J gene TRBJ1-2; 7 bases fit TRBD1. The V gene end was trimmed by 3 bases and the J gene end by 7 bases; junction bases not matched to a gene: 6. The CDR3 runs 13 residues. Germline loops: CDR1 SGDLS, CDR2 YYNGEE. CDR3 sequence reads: CASSGTGVTGYTF. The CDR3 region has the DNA TGTGCCAGCAGCGGGACAGGCGTCACTGGCTACACCTTC.

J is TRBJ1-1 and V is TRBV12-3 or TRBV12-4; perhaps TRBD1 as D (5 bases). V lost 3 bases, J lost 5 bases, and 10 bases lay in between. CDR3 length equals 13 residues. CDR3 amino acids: CASSLLRGTEAFF. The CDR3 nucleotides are TGTGCCAGCAGTTTGTTAAGGGGAACTGAAGCTTTCTTT.

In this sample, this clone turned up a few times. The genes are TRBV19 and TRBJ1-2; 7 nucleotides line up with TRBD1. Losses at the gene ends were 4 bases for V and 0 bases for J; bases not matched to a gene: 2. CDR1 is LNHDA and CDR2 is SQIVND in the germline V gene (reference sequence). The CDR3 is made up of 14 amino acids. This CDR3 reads CASSTGTANYGYTF. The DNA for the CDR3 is TGTGCCAGTAGTACCGGGACAGCTAACTATGGCTACACCTTC.

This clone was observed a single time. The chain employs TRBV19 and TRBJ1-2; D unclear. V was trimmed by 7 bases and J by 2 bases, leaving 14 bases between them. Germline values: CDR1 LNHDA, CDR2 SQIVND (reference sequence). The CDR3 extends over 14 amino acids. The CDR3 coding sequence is TGTGCCAGTACCAGGATAGAGAGAAACTATGGCTACACCTTC. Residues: CASTRIERNYGYTF. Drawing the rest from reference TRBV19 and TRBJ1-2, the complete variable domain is DGGITQSPKYLFRKEGQNVTLSCEQNLNHDAMYWYRQDPGQGLRLIYYSQIVNDFQKGDIAEGYSVSREKKESFPLTVTSAQKNPTAFYLCASTRIERNYGYTFGSGTRLTVV.

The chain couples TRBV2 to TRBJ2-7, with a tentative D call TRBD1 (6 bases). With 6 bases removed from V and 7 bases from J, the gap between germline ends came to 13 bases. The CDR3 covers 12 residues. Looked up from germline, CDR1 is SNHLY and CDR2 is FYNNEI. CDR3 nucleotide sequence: TGTGCCAGCAGGGACAGTCGGGTTGAGCAGTACTTC. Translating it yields CASRDSRVEQYF. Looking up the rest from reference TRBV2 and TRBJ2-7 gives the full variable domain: EPEVTQTPSHQVTQMGQEVILRCVPISNHLYFYWYRQILGQKVEFLVSFYNNEISEKSEIFDDQFSVERPDGSNFTLKIRSTKLEDSAMYFCASRDSRVEQYFGPGTRLTVT.

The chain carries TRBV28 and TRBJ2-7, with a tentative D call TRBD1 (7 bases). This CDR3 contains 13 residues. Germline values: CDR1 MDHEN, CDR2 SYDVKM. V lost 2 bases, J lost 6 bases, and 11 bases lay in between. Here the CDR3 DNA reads TGTGCCAGCAGTTTAGGAGGGGGCGGCGAGCAGTACTTC. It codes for CASSLGGGGEQYF.

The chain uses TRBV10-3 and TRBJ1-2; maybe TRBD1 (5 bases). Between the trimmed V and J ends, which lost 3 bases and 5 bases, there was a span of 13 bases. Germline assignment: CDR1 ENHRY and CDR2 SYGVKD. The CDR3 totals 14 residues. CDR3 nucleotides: TGTGCCATCAGTGATGAAGCCAGGGCTTATGGCTACACCTTC. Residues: CAISDEARAYGYTF.

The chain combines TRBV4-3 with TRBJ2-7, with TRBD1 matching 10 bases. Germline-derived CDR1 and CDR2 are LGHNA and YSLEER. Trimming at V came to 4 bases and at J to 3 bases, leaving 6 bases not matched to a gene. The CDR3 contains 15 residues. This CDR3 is CASSRDRGDFYEQYF. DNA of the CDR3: TGCGCCAGCAGCCGGGACAGGGGAGATTTCTACGAGCAGTACTTC.

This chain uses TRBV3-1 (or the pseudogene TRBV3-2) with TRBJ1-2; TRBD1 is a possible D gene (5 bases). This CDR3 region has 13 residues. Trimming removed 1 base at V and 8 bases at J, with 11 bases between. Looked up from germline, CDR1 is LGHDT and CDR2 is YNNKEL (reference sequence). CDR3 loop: CASSQVGGGGYTF. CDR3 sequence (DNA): TGTGCCAGCAGCCAAGTCGGGGGTGGCGGCTACACCTTC.

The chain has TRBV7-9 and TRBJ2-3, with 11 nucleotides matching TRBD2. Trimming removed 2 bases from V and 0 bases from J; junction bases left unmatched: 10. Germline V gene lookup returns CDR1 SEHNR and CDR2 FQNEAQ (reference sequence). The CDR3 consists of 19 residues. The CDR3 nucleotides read TGTGCCAGCAGCTTACGAACTCTAGCGGGGGGATCTAGCACAGATACGCAGTATTTT. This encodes CASSLRTLAGGSSTDTQYF.

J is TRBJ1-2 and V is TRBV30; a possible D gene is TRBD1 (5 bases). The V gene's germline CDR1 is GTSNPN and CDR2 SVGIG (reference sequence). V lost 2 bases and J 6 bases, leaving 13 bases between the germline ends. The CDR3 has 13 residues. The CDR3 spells CAWSKGQGNGYTF. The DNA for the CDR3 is TGTGCCTGGAGTAAGGGGCAGGGTAATGGCTACACCTTC.